The rows below give T cell receptor beta chains drawn from one sample of a study of T cell repertoires in cytomegalovirus infection. The antigens for these receptors are not known. TCRdb re-derived calls from the reads in MiXCR, one entry per CDR3 protein. The repertoire includes under 120,000 distinct CDR3 sequences, under 45% of them detected once, and around 74% sits in the top ten. The sequences come from CD8+ T cells from cultured PBMCs, collected from culture after CMV antigen stimulation. These receptor sequences come from a human donor in good health (CMV status not recorded). Some clones in this sample may be carry-over from other donors' samples. The CDR3 runs from the conserved cysteine through the conserved F or W. Fields, in order: J gene, V gene, CDR3 length, D gene, clone size, CDR3 DNA, CDR3 protein. The D gene is left open where the match is weak. A row's size may be missing; if present it is once, few, many or a size class.

TRBJ2-7,TRBV6-2/TRBV6-3,13,TRBD1,.,TGTGCCAGCTGGGGACAGGGGATCAACGAGCAGTACTTC,CASWGQGINEQYF
TRBJ2-1,TRBV12-3/TRBV12-4,16,.,few,TGTGCCAGCAGTTTAGCTGTTTATGGGACTCACAATGAGCAGTTCTTC,CASSLAVYGTHNEQFF
TRBJ2-1,TRBV19,16,TRBD1,.,TGTGCCAGTAGTATAATCCGGACAGGGAGTAGGCATGAGCAGTTCTTC,CASSIIRTGSRHEQFF
TRBJ1-2,TRBV7-8,14,.,many,TGTGCCAGCAGTCGGACACTGCTGTTCTATGGCTACACCTTC,CASSRTLLFYGYTF
TRBJ1-2,TRBV5-1,14,.,.,TGCGCCAGCAGCCCCGGGCGTGGAATTGGCGGCTACACCTTC,CASSPGRGIGGYTF
TRBJ1-5,TRBV12-3/TRBV12-4,14,.,few,TGTGCCAGCAGTTTAACCGGGATCGGTCAGCCCCAGCATTTT,CASSLTGIGQPQHF
TRBJ2-5,TRBV28,16,TRBD1,.,TGTGCCAGCAGTTTGGTGGGGACAGACCCTTTGGAGACCCAGTACTTC,CASSLVGTDPLETQYF
TRBJ2-7,TRBV12-3/TRBV12-4,13,.,many,TGTGCCAGCAGACCTGACAGAGCCTACGAGCAGTACTTC,CASRPDRAYEQYF
TRBJ1-4,TRBV27,14,TRBD1,.,TGTGCCAGCAGCACGGGACAGGGGTATGAAAAACTGTTTTTT,CASSTGQGYEKLFF
TRBJ2-3,TRBV12-3/TRBV12-4,16,TRBD2,medium-sized,TGTGCCAGCAGTACGACTAGCGGGGGGGCCACAGATACGCAGTATTTT,CASSTTSGGATDTQYF
TRBJ1-2,TRBV19,15,.,.,TGTGCCACTCACAAAATCGGGGGCCAACTCTATGGCTACACCTTC,CATHKIGGQLYGYTF
TRBJ2-2,TRBV6-6,15,TRBD2,few,TGTGCCAGCAGTTACTCGGGGGGGGTGGACGGGGAGCTGTTTTTT,CASSYSGGVDGELFF
TRBJ2-5,TRBV19,14,.,.,TGTGCCAGTAGTCGCGACAATTACCAAGAGACCCAGTACTTC,CASSRDNYQETQYF
TRBJ2-1,TRBV19,11,.,few,TGTGCCAGTAGGGCAGGGAAAGGGCAGTTCTTC,CASRAGKGQFF
TRBJ2-7,TRBV27,16,TRBD1,.,TGTGCCAGCAGTTTCCAGGGGGCCGGGATCTCCTACGAGCAGTACTTC,CASSFQGAGISYEQYF
TRBJ2-1,TRBV10-2,18,TRBD2,.,TGCGCCAGCAGTGAGTACCCGGGACTAGCTGTCCCCTACAATGAGCAGTTCTTC,CASSEYPGLAVPYNEQFF
TRBJ2-1,TRBV7-8,11,.,.,TGTGCCAGCAGCTTCAGGGGTGAGCAGTTCTTC,CASSFRGEQFF
TRBJ2-1,TRBV5-1,17,TRBD2,few,TGCGCCAGCAGCTTGCTGGAGGCGAGCGGGGGGGCAAATGAGCAGTTCTTC,CASSLLEASGGANEQFF
TRBJ2-3,TRBV13,12,.,.,TGTGCCAGCAGCTCTACTCATTATACGCAGTATTTT,CASSSTHYTQYF
TRBJ2-3,TRBV5-6,13,TRBD2,once,TGTGCCAGCAGCCGCGGGGGGCTGGATACGCAGTATTTT,CASSRGGLDTQYF
TRBJ2-5,TRBV28,12,.,.,TGTGCCACGATGGGGGGGGCTGGGACCCAGTACTTC,CATMGGAGTQYF
TRBJ2-7,TRBV7-3,14,.,.,TGTGCCAGCAGCTTAACCCGCGCAGGACTCGAGCAGTACTTC,CASSLTRAGLEQYF
TRBJ2-3,TRBV20-1,15,.,few,TGCAGTGCTAGAGGCTCGCAGGCATTCACAGATACGCAGTATTTT,CSARGSQAFTDTQYF